These 2 T cell receptor beta chains were all obtained from the same sample, sequenced in a study of cytomegalovirus exposure and HLA in healthy donors. PCR was performed using 60 Vbeta and 13 Jbeta primers. TCRdb's copy holds only in-frame clones and misses some; the assay was immunoSEQ multiplex PCR. The sample has 30,000 to 45,000 clones, about 53% seen once. Sequencing was carried out using PBMCs. Source of these receptors: a woman aged 40 to 50 in good health and CMV-seropositive.

This clone was counted only a few times. This chain uses TRBV5-1 with TRBJ2-7; TRBD2 might be the D (5 bases). This CDR3 contains 14 residues. Looked up from germline, CDR1 is SGHRS and CDR2 is YFSETQ. V lost 0 bases to trimming and J lost 5 bases, with 12 bases between them. CDR3 nucleotide sequence: TGCGCCAGCAGCTTGGAAACGGGGAACCACGAGCAGTACTTC. It specifies CASSLETGNHEQYF.

This sequence joins TRBV6-1 and TRBJ2-4; 14 bases map to TRBD2. This CDR3 comprises 15 residues. J lost 6 bases, V lost 7 bases, and 5 bases had no gene match. CDR1 is MNHNS, CDR2 SASEGT, per germline. The CDR3 sequence is CASIHGTSGGNIQYF. In DNA form, the CDR3 reads TGTGCCAGCATTCACGGGACTAGCGGGGGAAACATTCAGTACTTC.